The clone carrying this T cell receptor beta chain was observed a single time. Assay: immunoSEQ multiplex PCR; the TCRdb copy retains only in-frame clones and omits some. The table lists about half a million clones, roughly 78% of them singletons. The data are from a study of shared clonotypes between healthy human individuals. The sequenced sample consisted of PBMCs. This clonotype was sampled from a woman between 35 and 50 years old in good health. Some clones in this sample may be carry-over from other donors' samples.

DNA of the CDR3: TGTGCCAGCAGTTTTACAGGGAACACTGAAGCTTTCTTT. Protein: CASSFTGNTEAFF. The chain joins TRBV27 to TRBJ1-1; weak D call: TRBD1 (5 bases). There are 13 residues in the CDR3. V shed 3 bases and J shed 1 base, with 6 bases lying between them. Germline V gene lookup returns CDR1 MNHEY and CDR2 SMNVEV (reference sequence).